One and the same sample provided the 15 T cell receptor beta chains below, sequenced in a study of T cells after yellow fever vaccination. TCRdb re-called the 5' RACE reads through MiXCR, storing one row per CDR3 protein. The top ten clones hold roughly 13% of a sample with just under 600,000 distinct CDR3 sequences, around an eighth of them seen once. The sample was PBMCs, taken on the day of the yellow fever booster vaccination. Receptor source: a man aged 30-40 years who received the YFV17D yellow fever vaccine.

In this sample, this clonotype turned up a few times. The J gene is TRBJ2-7, the V gene TRBV6-6, with 8 positions matching TRBD1. Germline V CDR1 and CDR2: MNHNY, SVGAGI (reference sequence). V dropped 5 bases and J dropped 13; count of bases not matched to a gene: 10. This CDR3 has 12 amino acids. CDR3 in amino acids: CASSTPGTGRYF. CDR3 bases: TGTGCCAGCAGTACCCCGGGGACAGGCCGATACTTC.

The CDR3 DNA reads as TGCAGTGCTAGAGGGGGGCAGTTGGGTCAGCCCCAGCATTTT. It specifies CSARGGQLGQPQHF. J is TRBJ1-5 and V is TRBV20-1, with D perhaps matching TRBD1 (6 bases). Trimming took 1 base from V and 6 from J, leaving 13 bases between them. This CDR3 comprises 14 residues. Germline V lookup: CDR1 DFQATT, CDR2 SNEGSKA (reference sequence).

V and J are TRBV28 and TRBJ2-2; possibly TRBD1 or TRBD2 for D (6 bases each). Germline CDR1 and CDR2: MDHEN and SYDVKM. V lost 7 bases to trimming and J lost 4 bases, with 16 bases between them. The CDR3 is 15 amino acids. CDR3 DNA sequence: TGTGCCAGCACATTGGGTGGGGGGCTCACCGGGGAGCTGTTTTTT. This encodes CASTLGGGLTGELFF.

Only a few counts were recorded for this clonotype. The rearrangement joins TRBV15 to TRBJ1-5; tentative D call: TRBD1 (6 bases). The V end was cut by 1 base, the J end by 1 base, with 11 bases between. There are 16 residues in the CDR3. Germline V CDR1 and CDR2: LNHNV, YYDKDF (reference sequence). The CDR3 DNA is TGTGCCACCAGCAGAGGGACAGATCGAAGCAATCAGCCCCAGCATTTT. Translating it yields CATSRGTDRSNQPQHF.

This clonotype was counted between two and nine times. This chain connects TRBV6-5 to TRBJ2-7; D is undetermined. The V end lost 2 bases, the J end lost 0 bases, and 14 bases lay between the germline ends. The CDR3 is 16 amino acids. Per the germline V gene, CDR1 is MNHEY and CDR2 is SVGAGI. The CDR3 loop is CASSYQSMADSYEQYF. The CDR3 DNA is TGTGCCAGCAGTTACCAATCCATGGCAGACTCCTACGAGCAGTACTTC.

The V and J genes are TRBV11-2 and TRBJ2-2; TRBD2 matches 7 bases. The germline CDR1 and CDR2 sequences are SGHAT and FQNNGV. The ends lost 5 bases at V and 0 bases at J; junction bases unmatched: 12. The CDR3 covers 18 residues. This chain's CDR3 is CASSRGGGSISNTGELFF. DNA of the CDR3: TGTGCCAGCAGCCGCGGTGGCGGGAGTATTTCGAACACCGGGGAGCTGTTTTTT.

In this sample, this clonotype turned up a few times. V usage is TRBV20-1 and J usage is TRBJ2-3; maybe TRBD2 (5 bases). The V gene's germline CDR1 is DFQATT and CDR2 SNEGSKA (reference sequence). Trimming stripped 4 bases from V and 2 bases from J, with 16 bases between. The CDR3 has 15 amino acids. Written as DNA, the CDR3 is TGCAGTGCTACTAAGATCCTAGCAGACACAGATACGCAGTATTTT. This gives the protein CSATKILADTDTQYF.

This clonotype was seen more than once but under ten times. The rearrangement joins TRBV12-3 or TRBV12-4 to TRBJ2-1; TRBD2 agrees at 16 bases. Unmatched junction bases numbered 4, after V lost 4 bases and J lost 1 base. The CDR3 has 18 amino acids. Here the CDR3 reads CASSSGTSGRGSYNEQFF. In DNA, the CDR3 is TGTGCCAGCAGTTCCGGGACTAGCGGGAGGGGGTCCTACAATGAGCAGTTCTTC.

V usage is TRBV30 and J usage is TRBJ2-2; D perhaps matches TRBD1 (6 bases). This CDR3 contains 14 residues. V lost 3 bases, J lost 6 bases, and 14 bases lay in between. Germline lookup yields CDR1 GTSNPN and CDR2 SVGIG (reference sequence). CDR3 protein: CAWRTWGQSGELFF. Here the CDR3 DNA reads TGTGCCTGGAGAACCTGGGGGCAATCCGGGGAGCTGTTTTTT.

This clonotype turned up a few times. The chain carries TRBV24-1 and TRBJ2-1; TRBD2 agrees at 13 bases. V shed 3 bases, J shed 0 bases, and the junction held 7 bases outside the gene matches. The CDR3 is 19 residues long. Germline CDR1 reads KGHDR; CDR2 reads SFDVKD. CDR3 in DNA: TGTGCCACCAGTGATCCCGGGACTAGCGGGATGGGCTCCTACAATGAGCAGTTCTTC. Residues: CATSDPGTSGMGSYNEQFF.

This clonotype was seen many times. The chain carries TRBV6-5 and TRBJ2-1; 8 bases match TRBD1. The V segment lost 4 bases and the J segment 7 bases; nucleotides outside the gene matches: 6. The CDR3 covers 14 residues. Germline assignment: CDR1 MNHEY and CDR2 SVGAGI. In nucleotides, the CDR3 is TGTGCCAGCAGTTCCAGGGGGCCTGGGAATGAGCAGTTCTTC. It translates to CASSSRGPGNEQFF.

The rearrangement uses TRBV6-5 and TRBJ2-1; 10 bases line up with TRBD2. After removal of 0 bases from V and 9 bases from J, the junction contained 8 bases not matched to a gene. The germline V gene has CDR1 MNHEY and CDR2 SVGAGI. CDR3 length equals 16 residues. The CDR3 coding sequence is TGTGCCAGCAGTTACTCGACTAGCGGGTATTTCAGTGAGCAGTTCTTC. It yields the protein CASSYSTSGYFSEQFF.

In this sample, this clonotype turned up a few times. This chain connects TRBV12-5 to TRBJ1-5; 11 bases line up with TRBD1. CDR3 length equals 17 residues. Germline V CDR1 and CDR2: LGHNT, FRNRAP. V shed 0 bases, J shed 4 bases, and the junction held 5 bases outside the gene matches. CDR3 amino acids: CASGLVIGDRGNQPQHF. In DNA, the CDR3 is TGTGCTAGTGGTTTGGTAATTGGGGACAGGGGGAATCAGCCCCAGCATTTT.

This clonotype has a handful of counts. The chain links TRBV10-2 to TRBJ2-1; no reliable D call. This CDR3 is 11 amino acids long. V lost 8 bases to trimming and J lost 7 bases, with 9 bases between them. Germline CDR1 reads WSHSY; CDR2 reads SAAADI. CDR3 nucleotides: TGCGCCAGCGAACGGGCGAATGAGCAGTTCTTC. It is translated as CASERANEQFF.

At least ten counts were recorded for this clonotype. The rearrangement links TRBV12-3 or TRBV12-4 to TRBJ2-7; a possible D gene is TRBD2 (5 bases). The CDR3 runs to 14 residues. The germline V and J ends were trimmed by 7 bases and 2 bases, with 15 bases remaining between them. CDR3 sequence: CASTRGPSTYEQYF. The CDR3 DNA sequence: TGTGCCAGCACCCGGGGTCCCTCTACCTACGAGCAGTACTTC.